These 21 T cell receptor beta chains were all obtained from the same sample, sequenced in a study of response to subunit inactivated influenza vaccine. TCRdb recomputed calls from the RT-PCR reads with MiXCR, one row per CDR3 protein. The sample gives about 540,000 distinct CDR3 sequences, around a quarter of which show up once; 2.5% to 3% is in the top ten. These sequences were also reported in another study, on T cells expressing NK-cell markers. That source notes: 5'RACE template switching with UMIs produced the TCR beta cDNA.

Sequences were derived from CD4+ T cells sorted from PBMCs, sampled approximately 12 days after vaccination. The receptors derive from a man aged 45-65 years who received an inactivated influenza vaccine.

This clonotype appeared a few times. The CDR3 coding sequence is TGCAGTGCCAGGATTCCGGGACTAGCGGGGGCGGATACGCAGTATTTT. Translation: CSARIPGLAGADTQYF. The genes are TRBV20-1 and TRBJ2-3, with 14 nucleotides matching TRBD2. The CDR3 spans 16 residues. The junction had 11 bases not matched to a gene; V was cut back by 6 bases and J by 6 bases. Per germline, CDR1 DFQATT and CDR2 SNEGSKA (reference sequence).

The V and J genes are TRBV6-2 or TRBV6-3 and TRBJ1-2; maybe TRBD1 (5 bases). This CDR3 region has 15 residues. V was shortened by 6 bases and J by 5 bases, with 19 bases between the two germline ends. CDR1 is MNHEY and CDR2 is SVGEGT in the germline V gene. The DNA of the CDR3 is TGTGCCAGCAGCTACCCGGGGGGAGCCTCATATGGCTACACCTTC. It translates to CASSYPGGASYGYTF.

At least ten counts were recorded for this clonotype. The J gene is TRBJ2-3, the V gene TRBV5-1; D unclear. In germline, CDR1 is SGHRS, CDR2 YFSETQ. The CDR3 covers 13 residues. The V and J ends lost 0 bases and 2 bases respectively, with 4 bases between them. This CDR3 reads CASSLVPTDTQYF. In DNA form, the CDR3 reads TGCGCCAGCAGCTTGGTTCCCACAGATACGCAGTATTTT.

V usage is TRBV2 and J usage is TRBJ2-2, with D possibly called TRBD1 or TRBD2 (5 bases each). Germline CDR1 SNHLY, CDR2 FYNNEI. V was cut by 4 bases and J by 3 bases, with 12 bases left in between. This CDR3 is built from 15 residues. CDR3 bases: TGTGCCAGCAGTGTTTACGGGGCGGACACCGGGGAGCTGTTTTTT. Amino acids: CASSVYGADTGELFF.

At least ten counts were recorded for this clonotype. The chain joins TRBV7-2 to TRBJ1-2; 7 nucleotides line up with TRBD1. CDR1 SGHTA and CDR2 FQGNSA come from the germline V gene. V lost 5 bases and J lost 6; bases outside the gene matches: 6. The CDR3 runs to 13 residues. This chain's CDR3 is CASSPGTVHGYTF. As DNA, the CDR3 is TGTGCCAGCAGCCCCGGGACAGTACATGGCTACACCTTC.

This clonotype was observed a few times. The V call is TRBV6-2 or TRBV6-3, the J call TRBJ2-5; 9 bases are a match to TRBD2. Germline CDR1 reads MNHEY; CDR2 reads SVGEGT. V lost 3 bases and J lost 4; bases outside the gene matches: 9. CDR3 length equals 16 residues. CDR3 nucleotide sequence: TGTGCCAGCAGTTATCTAGCGGGAAAGTCCCGAGAGACCCAGTACTTC. It translates to CASSYLAGKSRETQYF.

This clonotype was recorded a few times. The chain recombines TRBV20-1 with TRBJ2-7; 10 nucleotides line up with TRBD1. CDR3 size: 14 residues. The germline CDR1 and CDR2 sequences are DFQATT and SNEGSKA (reference sequence). After removal of 6 bases from V and 4 bases from J, the junction contained 9 bases not matched to a gene. The CDR3 here is CSAARGQGMYEQYF. The CDR3, as DNA: TGCAGTGCGGCTCGGGGACAGGGGATGTACGAGCAGTACTTC.

This clonotype came up a few times. V is TRBV5-1 and J is TRBJ2-1; 8 positions match TRBD1. Looked up from germline, CDR1 is SGHRS and CDR2 is YFSETQ. There are 14 residues in the CDR3. J lost 2 bases, V lost 5 bases, and 3 bases had no gene match. This CDR3 is CASSPQGAYNEQFF. The CDR3 DNA reads TGCGCCAGCAGTCCACAGGGGGCCTACAATGAGCAGTTCTTC.

This clonotype came up a few times. The J gene is TRBJ1-6, the V gene TRBV20-1; no clear D. The germline V and J ends were trimmed by 0 bases and 7 bases, with 13 bases remaining between them. CDR1 and CDR2 from the germline V gene are DFQATT and SNEGSKA (reference sequence). This CDR3 spans 15 amino acids. The CDR3 is CSARDGFMGNSPLHF. The CDR3, as DNA: TGCAGTGCTAGAGATGGGTTCATGGGCAATTCACCCCTCCACTTT.

J is TRBJ1-1 and V is TRBV7-9; D call uncertain. Per the germline V gene, CDR1 is SEHNR and CDR2 is FQNEAQ (reference sequence). V was clipped by 2 bases and J by 1 base, with 5 bases between them. The CDR3 has 13 amino acids. The CDR3 DNA reads as TGTGCCAGCAGCTTAATACAGAACACTGAAGCTTTCTTT. This sequence encodes CASSLIQNTEAFF.

The V call is TRBV20-1, the J call TRBJ2-1, with 8 bases matching TRBD2. The trim removed 3 bases at V and 8 bases at J, leaving 6 bases unmatched. This CDR3 has 13 residues. Germline-derived CDR1 and CDR2 are DFQATT and SNEGSKA (reference sequence). The CDR3 here is CSASSALADEQFF. The CDR3 bases are TGCAGTGCTAGCTCGGCACTAGCGGATGAGCAGTTCTTC.

This clonotype was recorded at least ten times. This chain links TRBV7-9 with TRBJ2-7; a possible D gene is TRBD1 (5 bases). Between the trimmed V and J ends, which lost 1 base and 0 bases, there was a span of 7 bases. The length of the CDR3 is 14 residues. The V gene's germline CDR1 is SEHNR and CDR2 FQNEAQ (reference sequence). DNA of the CDR3: TGTGCCAGCAGCTTAGGGGGCGGCTCCTACGAGCAGTACTTC. This codes for CASSLGGGSYEQYF.

This clonotype was seen only a few times. This chain uses TRBV6-2 or TRBV6-3 with TRBJ2-3; 11 bases line up with TRBD1. The CDR3 is 17 amino acids. The V and J ends lost 6 bases and 4 bases, in that order; junction bases with no gene match: 12. Germline lookup yields CDR1 MNHEY and CDR2 SVGEGT. CDR3 in amino acids: CASSKRTGGPVADTQYF. As DNA, the CDR3 is TGTGCCAGCAGCAAACGGACAGGGGGCCCTGTGGCAGATACGCAGTATTTT.

V and J are TRBV6-2 or TRBV6-3 and TRBJ1-1, with 9 bases matching TRBD1. Germline loops: CDR1 MNHEY, CDR2 SVGEGT. The junction had 6 bases not matched to a gene; V was cut back by 5 bases and J by 2 bases. The CDR3 spans 15 residues. In nucleotides, the CDR3 is TGTGCCAGCAGTAATCGACAGGGGGTAAACACTGAAGCTTTCTTT. Amino acid sequence: CASSNRQGVNTEAFF.

The J gene is TRBJ2-5, the V gene TRBV12-3 or TRBV12-4; 8 bases are a match to TRBD2. V was pared by 6 bases and J by 2 bases, with 11 bases of the junction left unmatched. This CDR3 comprises 16 residues. The DNA for the CDR3 is TGTGCCAGCAGAACGGGACTAGGGACATCACAAGAGACCCAGTACTTC. The encoded protein is CASRTGLGTSQETQYF.

The DNA of the CDR3 is TGCAGCGTCGGTACCGGGACAGGGAATAGGGGCGAGCAGTACTTC. It is translated as CSVGTGTGNRGEQYF. The genes are TRBV29-1 and TRBJ2-7, with 9 positions matching TRBD1. The CDR3 runs to 15 residues. Unmatched junction bases numbered 15, after V lost 6 bases and J lost 6 bases. Germline assignment: CDR1 SQVTM and CDR2 ANQGSEA.

This clonotype was seen a few times. This rearrangement joins TRBV12-3 or TRBV12-4 to TRBJ2-5, with D perhaps matching TRBD2 (6 bases). V lost 6 bases and J lost 9, with 17 bases in between. The CDR3 consists of 13 residues. The chain's CDR3 is CASSPRTGGAQYF. The CDR3 nucleotides are TGTGCCAGCAGCCCGAGGACCGGAGGGGCCCAGTACTTC.

A few counts support this clonotype. The rearrangement uses TRBV29-1 and TRBJ1-1, with TRBD1 matching 9 bases. CDR1 and CDR2 from the germline V gene are SQVTM and ANQGSEA. This CDR3 spans 14 amino acids. The V gene end was trimmed by 5 bases and the J gene end by 4 bases; junction bases not matched to a gene: 8. CDR3 amino acids: CSVSYGTGSTEAFF. DNA for the CDR3: TGCAGCGTTTCCTACGGGACAGGGAGCACTGAAGCTTTCTTT.

This clonotype has more than one count but fewer than ten. The chain combines TRBV18 with TRBJ2-1, with TRBD2 matching over 9 bases. Germline V lookup: CDR1 KGHSH, CDR2 LQKENI. This CDR3 has 16 amino acids. Germline trimming cut 0 bases from V and 3 bases from J; bases unmatched to any gene: 3. The DNA of the CDR3 is TGTGCCAGCTCACCACCTTGGACTAGCGACTACAATGAGCAGTTCTTC. As protein: CASSPPWTSDYNEQFF.

The chain uses TRBV29-1 and TRBJ1-1; the D is unclear. The CDR3 runs 12 residues. CDR1 and CDR2 from the germline V gene are SQVTM and ANQGSEA. The V end lost 5 bases, the J end lost 3 bases, and 10 bases lay between the germline ends. For the CDR3, the DNA is TGCAGCGTTCTGGACGGGTACACTGAAGCTTTCTTT. Residues: CSVLDGYTEAFF.

This clonotype was seen more than once but under ten times. The chain carries TRBV11-3 and TRBJ2-1, with 9 positions matching TRBD2. The V gene's germline CDR1 is SGHNT and CDR2 YENEEA. The CDR3 loop spans 15 amino acids. V trimming: 5 bases; J trimming: 0 bases; junction bases outside the gene matches: 2. The DNA of the CDR3 is TGTGCCAGCAGCCCTAGCGGGATCTCCTACAATGAGCAGTTCTTC. As protein: CASSPSGISYNEQFF. The variable domain in full, completed from reference TRBV11-3 and TRBJ2-1, reads EAGVVQSPRYKIIEKKQPVAFWCNPISGHNTLYWYLQNLGQGPELLIRYENEEAVDDSQLPKDRFSAERLKGVDSTLKIQPAELGDSAVYLCASSPSGISYNEQFFGPGTRLTVL.